This TCR beta chain was profiled in a study of radiotherapy plus CTLA-4 blockade in lung cancer. About the research overall: Disease control reached about 28%, with objective responses in approximately 20%.

This clone has a handful of counts. Its antigen is not known. The study, taken as a whole, reports: Researchers report tumor-derived TCR clones expanding in blood after radiotherapy plus ipilimumab.

Chemo-refractory metastatic non-small-cell lung cancer patients received focal radiation with ipilimumab CTLA-4 blockade. The CDR3 has 16 amino acids. Trimming removed 6 bases at V and 1 base at J, with 19 bases between. CDR1 SGDLS and CDR2 YYNGEE come from the germline V gene. Produced via immunoSEQ multiplex PCR; TCRdb's table is partial and in-frame only. Of tens of thousands of clones in the sample, 70% to 80% are singletons; the top ten hold roughly 10%. The material was peripheral blood, obtained from a patient treated with radiotherapy plus ipilimumab. The chain couples TRBV9 to TRBJ1-2; a weak D match, TRBD1 (5 bases). The TCR comes from a human donor with non-small cell lung cancer who had stable disease on radiotherapy plus ipilimumab. The CDR3 DNA is TGTGCCAGCACCGTCGGGGGGACCTCCTTTAACTATGGCTACACCTTC. Translation gives CASTVGGTSFNYGYTF.